One T cell receptor beta chain is described in this entry. The junction departs from germline at one end; a sequencing error may be responsible. The data originate from a study of blood T cell repertoires in COVID-19. In the study overall: T cells, B-cell-depleted T cells, or PBMCs provided the cDNA or gDNA that served as material.

This CDR3 contains 11 residues. The germline V gene encodes CDR1 LNHNV and CDR2 YYDKDF (reference sequence). Assay used: immunoSEQ multiplex PCR; TCRdb lists only in-frame clones, some missing. Among 300,000 or so clones listed, about 93% were seen once. The chain uses TRBV15 and TRBJ1-4; 7 nucleotides match TRBD1. This clonotype originated in a woman aged 25-40 years who had recovered from COVID-19. The sequencing input was PBMCs or T cells enriched from blood (not recorded which). The CDR3: CATSRAGTVSF. The CDR3 DNA is TGTGCCACCAGCAGAGCCGGGACAGTGTCTTTT. The full variable domain, rest sourced from reference TRBV15 and TRBJ1-4, is DAMVIQNPRYQVTQFGKPVTLSCSQTLNHNVMYWYQQKSSQAPKLLFHYYDKDFNNEADTPDNFQSRRPNTSFCFLDIRSPGLGDTAMYLCATSRAGTVSFGSGTQLSVL.